The 29 T cell receptor beta chains presented below share a single source sample, sequenced in a study of OX40 agonist ivuxolimab in advanced cancers. TCRdb's copy holds only in-frame clones and misses some; the assay was immunoSEQ multiplex PCR. There are tens of thousands of clones in the sample; roughly four fifths occur only once, and 4.5% to 6% lies in the top ten. The specimen was CD4+ or CD8+ T cells sorted from blood, collected in a trial of the OX40 agonist ivuxolimab. All receptors come from an adult with an advanced solid tumor such as melanoma, head and neck, liver or kidney cancer.

V usage is TRBV4-1 and J usage is TRBJ2-1, with D possibly being TRBD2 (5 bases). The germline CDR1 and CDR2 sequences are MGHRA and YSYEKL. The CDR3 contains 17 residues. The V gene lost 0 bases and the J gene lost 6 bases, with 18 bases spanning the gap. The DNA for the CDR3 is TGCGCCAGCAGCCAAGATCCCGGGGTCGTAGAGGGCAATGAGCAGTTCTTC. Its protein product is CASSQDPGVVEGNEQFF.

This chain uses TRBV9 with TRBJ2-5; weak D call: TRBD2 (6 bases). Germline V gene sequence: CDR1 SGDLS, CDR2 YYNGEE. Trimming cost V 0 bases and J 5 bases, with 8 bases left between them. The CDR3 totals 13 residues. CDR3 in amino acids: CASSVGGEETQYF. CDR3 DNA sequence: TGTGCCAGCAGCGTAGGGGGGGAGGAGACCCAGTACTTC.

The count of this clone is one. This chain joins TRBV6-5 and TRBJ2-6; no clear D gene. The CDR3 spans 13 residues. With 7 bases removed from V and 2 bases from J, the gap between germline ends came to 6 bases. In germline, CDR1 is MNHEY, CDR2 SVGAGI. The CDR3 sequence is CASKVPGANVLTF. The CDR3, as DNA: TGTGCCAGCAAAGTGCCTGGGGCCAACGTCCTGACTTTC.

This chain connects TRBV10-3 to TRBJ2-1; TRBD2 matches 12 bases. Per germline, CDR1 ENHRY and CDR2 SYGVKD. V trimming: 4 bases; J trimming: 6 bases; junction bases outside the gene matches: 7. CDR3 size: 16 residues. This chain's CDR3 is CAISGASGGDFNEQFF. Here the CDR3 DNA reads TGTGCCATCAGTGGGGCTAGCGGGGGGGATTTCAATGAGCAGTTCTTC.

The chain employs TRBV28 and TRBJ1-4; 7 nucleotides agree with TRBD1. The CDR3 is made up of 15 amino acids. Trimming took 6 bases from V and 8 from J; bases not matched to a gene: 12. Germline V lookup: CDR1 MDHEN, CDR2 SYDVKM. CDR3 in DNA: TGTGCCAGCAGAAGACAGGGTCAAGCGTGGGAAAAACTGTTTTTT. It yields the protein CASRRQGQAWEKLFF.

In this sample, this clone turned up once. The chain employs TRBV2 and TRBJ1-2, with D possibly being TRBD1 (6 bases). The germline gives CDR1 SNHLY, CDR2 FYNNEI. V gave up 4 bases and J gave up 4 bases, with 10 bases separating them. CDR3 length: 13 amino acids. The CDR3: CASSGTETYGYTF. The CDR3 DNA reads TGTGCCAGCAGTGGGACAGAGACCTATGGCTACACCTTC.

This clone was seen many times. J is TRBJ1-4 and V is TRBV11-1, with D perhaps matching TRBD1 (5 bases). The CDR3 has 16 residues. Trimming pared 5 bases from V and 0 bases from J, leaving 13 bases between. Looked up from germline, CDR1 is SGHAT and CDR2 is FQDESV (reference sequence). CDR3 sequence (DNA): TGTGCCAGCAGCGCCCGGGGGGATTCAACTAATGAAAAACTGTTTTTT. It yields the protein CASSARGDSTNEKLFF.

The J gene is TRBJ1-1, the V gene TRBV28, with D possibly being TRBD1 (5 bases). V was pared by 6 bases and J by 12 bases, with 20 bases between. Germline V lookup: CDR1 MDHEN, CDR2 SYDVKM. The CDR3 has 13 amino acids. The CDR3 nucleotides are TGTGCCAGCAGCTCCGCTACTCGGGGGTCACCTTTCTTT. Its protein is CASSSATRGSPFF.

This clone was counted a single time. This chain connects TRBV4-2 to TRBJ2-5; D might be TRBD2 (7 bases). The length of the CDR3 is 14 residues. V was shortened by 0 bases and J by 5 bases, with 10 bases between the two germline ends. Germline V gene sequence: CDR1 LGHNA, CDR2 YNFKEQ. The CDR3 here is CASSQDGGPETQYF. The CDR3 coding sequence is TGTGCCAGCAGCCAAGACGGGGGGCCGGAGACCCAGTACTTC.

CDR3 loop: CASSGPVKDEQYF. In nucleotides, the CDR3 is TGTGCCAGCAGCGGCCCGGTGAAAGACGAGCAGTACTTC. This rearrangement joins TRBV5-4 to TRBJ2-7; unclear D gene. Germline CDR1 reads SGHNT; CDR2 reads YYREEE (reference sequence). V lost 4 bases and J 5 bases, leaving 13 bases between the germline ends. The CDR3 consists of 13 residues.

The chain uses TRBV11-2 and TRBJ1-4; D unclear. Germline loops: CDR1 SGHAT, CDR2 FQNNGV. V gave up 0 bases and J gave up 7 bases, with 12 bases separating them. The CDR3 covers 15 residues. The CDR3 loop is CASSLDRWSGEKLFF. The CDR3 coding sequence is TGTGCCAGCAGCTTAGATAGGTGGAGCGGTGAAAAACTGTTTTTT. Full variable domain (missing parts from reference TRBV11-2 and TRBJ1-4): EAGVAQSPRYKIIEKRQSVAFWCNPISGHATLYWYQQILGQGPKLLIQFQNNGVVDDSQLPKDRFSAERLKGVDSTLKIQPAKLEDSAVYLCASSLDRWSGEKLFFGSGTQLSVL.

The chain couples TRBV7-9 to TRBJ2-7; 9 bases are shared with TRBD2. Per germline, CDR1 SEHNR and CDR2 FQNEAQ (reference sequence). The junction had 10 bases not matched to a gene; V was cut back by 0 bases and J by 7 bases. The CDR3 extends over 16 amino acids. CDR3 sequence: CASSLALAGTLVEQYF. CDR3 bases: TGTGCCAGCAGCTTAGCACTAGCGGGTACCCTAGTGGAGCAGTACTTC.

The rearrangement links TRBV4-3 to TRBJ1-5, with a weak D call TRBD1 (6 bases). V lost 4 bases, J lost 4 bases, and 11 bases lay in between. Germline CDR1 LGHNA, CDR2 YSLEER. The CDR3 extends over 14 amino acids. The CDR3 protein is CASSPGAGNQPQHF. CDR3 in DNA: TGCGCCAGCAGCCCGGGGGCGGGGAATCAGCCCCAGCATTTT.

The chain links TRBV5-1 to TRBJ2-2; 9 bases align to TRBD2. J lost 7 bases, V lost 4 bases, and 8 bases had no gene match. This CDR3 has 15 amino acids. Germline V lookup: CDR1 SGHRS, CDR2 YFSETQ. CDR3 residues: CASSLAGHSGGELFF. The CDR3 DNA is TGCGCCAGCAGCCTAGCGGGACACTCAGGCGGGGAGCTGTTTTTT. The full variable domain, in which reference TRBV5-1 and TRBJ2-2 provide the parts outside the CDR3, is KAGVTQTPRYLIKTRGQQVTLSCSPISGHRSVSWYQQTPGQGLQFLFEYFSETQRNKGNFPGRFSGRQFSNSRSEMNVSTLELGDSALYLCASSLAGHSGGELFFGEGSRLTVL.

The rearrangement joins TRBV7-9 to TRBJ2-7, with D tentatively TRBD2 (6 bases). The CDR3 covers 14 residues. Germline assignment: CDR1 SEHNR and CDR2 FQNEAQ (reference sequence). V lost 5 bases, J lost 2 bases, and 13 bases lay in between. In nucleotides, the CDR3 is TGTGCCAGCAGCGGTACCGGGACTCCCTACGAGCAGTACTTC. This gives the protein CASSGTGTPYEQYF.

The V gene is TRBV5-1, the J gene TRBJ1-6; 9 bases align to TRBD1. This CDR3 has 16 amino acids. Germline V gene lookup returns CDR1 SGHRS and CDR2 YFSETQ. The V and J ends lost 4 bases and 3 bases, in that order; junction bases with no gene match: 5. CDR3 in DNA: TGCGCCAGCAGCCCGGGACAGGGATTCTATAATTCACCCCTCCACTTT. Protein sequence: CASSPGQGFYNSPLHF.

The chain employs TRBV18 and TRBJ2-7; 7 nucleotides agree with TRBD1. The trim removed 6 bases at V and 3 bases at J, leaving 11 bases unmatched. The CDR3 contains 15 residues. Germline lookup yields CDR1 KGHSH and CDR2 LQKENI. Here the CDR3 reads CASSRNPGTDYEQYF. The CDR3 coding sequence is TGTGCCAGCTCTCGTAACCCCGGGACAGACTACGAGCAGTACTTC.

The CDR3 DNA is TGTGCCACCAGCAGAGGTCAAGGCGGCACAATCGGAGATACGCAGTATTTT. Translation: CATSRGQGGTIGDTQYF. V and J are TRBV15 and TRBJ2-3, with no clear D. With 1 base removed from V and 5 bases from J, the gap between germline ends came to 19 bases. This CDR3 has 17 residues. Germline values: CDR1 LNHNV, CDR2 YYDKDF (reference sequence).

The J gene is TRBJ1-4, the V gene TRBV15; TRBD1 matches at 12 bases. Germline V gene lookup returns CDR1 LNHNV and CDR2 YYDKDF (reference sequence). The CDR3 contains 18 residues. Unmatched junction bases numbered 11, after V lost 4 bases and J lost 5 bases. CDR3 bases: TGTGCCACCAGCATGGGGACAGGGGGCGGTCTTCTAAATGAAAAACTGTTTTTT. Its translation is CATSMGTGGGLLNEKLFF. Looking up the rest from reference TRBV15 and TRBJ1-4 gives the full variable domain: DAMVIQNPRYQVTQFGKPVTLSCSQTLNHNVMYWYQQKSSQAPKLLFHYYDKDFNNEADTPDNFQSRRPNTSFCFLDIRSPGLGDTAMYLCATSMGTGGGLLNEKLFFGSGTQLSVL.

The chain combines TRBV5-5 with TRBJ2-5; TRBD2 aligns across 7 bases. The germline CDR1 and CDR2 sequences are SGHKS and YYEKEE (reference sequence). CDR3 size: 16 residues. The V segment lost 4 bases and the J segment 5 bases; nucleotides outside the gene matches: 14. The DNA for the CDR3 is TGTGCCAGCAGCCACGCCGGGCGGGAGCGTGGGGAGACCCAGTACTTC. Amino acids: CASSHAGRERGETQYF.

The rearrangement links TRBV19 to TRBJ1-4; tentative D call: TRBD1 (5 bases). V dropped 6 bases and J dropped 7 bases, with 15 bases sitting between them. CDR3 size: 14 residues. CDR1 and CDR2 from the germline V gene are LNHDA and SQIVND (reference sequence). CDR3 loop: CASSPTLGVEKLFF. DNA of the CDR3: TGTGCCAGTAGCCCGACCTTGGGGGTTGAAAAACTGTTTTTT.

The V call is TRBV5-1, the J call TRBJ1-1; D gene unclear. The length of the CDR3 is 13 residues. Germline V lookup: CDR1 SGHRS, CDR2 YFSETQ. V lost 0 bases and J 3 bases, leaving 6 bases between the germline ends. The CDR3 is CASSLDTHTEAFF. Written as DNA, the CDR3 is TGCGCCAGCAGCTTGGATACACACACTGAAGCTTTCTTT.

The chain recombines TRBV28 with TRBJ2-5; 9 bases align to TRBD2. CDR3 length: 16 residues. Germline loops: CDR1 MDHEN, CDR2 SYDVKM. V was pared by 7 bases and J by 4 bases, with 13 bases of the junction left unmatched. The CDR3 DNA reads as TGTGCCAGCACCCCCCCCCAGCGGGGGGATTTAGAGACCCAGTACTTC. This gives the protein CASTPPQRGDLETQYF.

This sequence joins TRBV2 and TRBJ1-2, with D uncertain. The V end was cut by 7 bases, the J end by 6 bases, with 21 bases between. Germline V CDR1 and CDR2: SNHLY, FYNNEI. This CDR3 region has 15 residues. The CDR3 loop reads CASIGTVPSGNGYTF. The CDR3 DNA sequence: TGTGCCAGCATTGGAACGGTGCCCTCTGGGAATGGCTACACCTTC. Filled out from reference TRBV2 and TRBJ1-2, the complete variable domain reads EPEVTQTPSHQVTQMGQEVILRCVPISNHLYFYWYRQILGQKVEFLVSFYNNEISEKSEIFDDQFSVERPDGSNFTLKIRSTKLEDSAMYFCASIGTVPSGNGYTFGSGTRLTVV.

CDR3 sequence: CASAGQGNTEAFF. The CDR3 nucleotides are TGTGCCAGCGCTGGGCAGGGGAACACTGAAGCTTTCTTT. This chain connects TRBV6-6 to TRBJ1-1, with D tentatively TRBD1 (5 bases). V was pared by 8 bases and J by 1 base, with 11 bases between. Germline V gene lookup returns CDR1 MNHNY and CDR2 SVGAGI (reference sequence). This CDR3 spans 13 amino acids.

The chain combines TRBV11-2 with TRBJ2-3; TRBD1 agrees at 9 bases. V trimming: 5 bases; J trimming: 0 bases; junction bases outside the gene matches: 12. Per the germline V gene, CDR1 is SGHAT and CDR2 is FQNNGV. The CDR3 runs 18 residues. The CDR3 spells CASSNRQGGGLSTDTQYF. CDR3 nucleotide sequence: TGTGCCAGCAGCAACCGACAGGGGGGAGGTTTAAGCACAGATACGCAGTATTTT. Combining the CDR3 with reference TRBV11-2 and TRBJ2-3 gives the whole variable domain EAGVAQSPRYKIIEKRQSVAFWCNPISGHATLYWYQQILGQGPKLLIQFQNNGVVDDSQLPKDRFSAERLKGVDSTLKIQPAKLEDSAVYLCASSNRQGGGLSTDTQYFGPGTRLTVL.

The chain couples TRBV10-3 to TRBJ1-1, with 9 nucleotides matching TRBD1. The CDR3 has 14 amino acids. Germline CDR1 ENHRY, CDR2 SYGVKD. V was pared by 7 bases and J by 5 bases, with 8 bases of the junction left unmatched. The DNA of the CDR3 is TGTGCCATCAAGGTGACAGGGGGAAGAACTGAAGCTTTCTTT. Amino acids: CAIKVTGGRTEAFF.

V usage is TRBV11-2 and J usage is TRBJ1-2; TRBD1 matches 8 bases. The CDR3 contains 14 residues. Trimming at V came to 2 bases and at J to 7 bases, leaving 6 bases not matched to a gene. Germline CDR1 is SGHAT and CDR2 is FQNNGV. DNA of the CDR3: TGTGCCAGCAGCTTACCGACAGGGGCGGGTGGCTACACCTTC. This gives the protein CASSLPTGAGGYTF.

The V call is TRBV2, the J call TRBJ2-3; either TRBD1 or TRBD2 may fit D (5 bases each). CDR1 SNHLY and CDR2 FYNNEI come from the germline V gene. V was cut by 7 bases and J by 0 bases, with 11 bases left in between. The CDR3 sequence is 14 residues long. CDR3 sequence reads: CASNRDLSTDTQYF. CDR3 sequence (DNA): TGTGCCAGCAACCGGGACCTAAGCACAGATACGCAGTATTTT.